This TCR beta chain comes out of a study of blood T cells in healthy people across ages. Using a J-beta primer mix together with a sample-barcoded 5' primer, a second PCR was run for roughly 6 to 12 cycles. TCRdb reprocessed the 5' RACE reads via MiXCR and lists one record per CDR3 protein. The data show over 1,500,000 distinct CDR3 sequences, approximately 39% seen once. The CDR3 spans 15 residues. The germline V and J ends were trimmed by 2 bases and 7 bases, with 12 bases remaining between them. Germline V gene sequence: CDR1 LGHNA, CDR2 YNFKEQ. Every sample yielded at least 6 million isolated PBMCs.

The source of this sequence is a human donor in good health. The sequencing sample was made of blood. The J gene is TRBJ1-6, the V gene TRBV4-2, with a possible D match to TRBD1 (5 bases). Here the CDR3 reads CASSQLGDGNSPLHF. CDR3 DNA: TGTGCCAGCAGCCAACTAGGGGACGGGAATTCACCCCTCCACTTT.